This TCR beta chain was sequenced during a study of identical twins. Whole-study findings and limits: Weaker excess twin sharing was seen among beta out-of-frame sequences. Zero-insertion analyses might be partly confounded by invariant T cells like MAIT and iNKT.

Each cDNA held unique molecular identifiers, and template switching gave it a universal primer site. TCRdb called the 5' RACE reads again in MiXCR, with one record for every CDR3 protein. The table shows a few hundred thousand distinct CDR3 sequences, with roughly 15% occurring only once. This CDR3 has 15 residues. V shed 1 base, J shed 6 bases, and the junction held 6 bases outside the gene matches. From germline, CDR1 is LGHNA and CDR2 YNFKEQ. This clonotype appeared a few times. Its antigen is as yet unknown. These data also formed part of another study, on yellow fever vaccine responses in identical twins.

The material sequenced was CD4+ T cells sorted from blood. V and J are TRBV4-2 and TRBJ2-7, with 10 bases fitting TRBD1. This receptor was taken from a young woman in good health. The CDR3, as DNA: TGTGCCAGCAGCCAAGTAGCGGGACAGGGGAGCGAGCAGTACTTC. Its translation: CASSQVAGQGSEQYF.